This T cell receptor (beta chain) was captured in a study of blood T cells in healthy people across ages. Alongside a J-beta primer mix, a sample-barcoded 5' primer served in a second PCR lasting about 6 to 11 cycles. Every cDNA molecule bore a tag from a template-switch adaptor containing 12 random nucleotides. TCRdb re-derived calls from the 5' RACE reads in MiXCR, one entry per CDR3 protein. This table holds around 1.5 million distinct CDR3 sequences, roughly 40% found once. This sequence originates from a young woman in good health. Sequencing was carried out using blood.

The CDR3 DNA reads as TGTGCCAGCAGTTTAGGCACAGGGTATAGCAATCAGCCCCAGCATTTT. Translation gives CASSLGTGYSNQPQHF. The chain employs TRBV28 and TRBJ1-5, with D possibly being TRBD1 (6 bases). V lost 2 bases and J lost 0, with 11 bases in between. The CDR3 is 16 residues long. The germline V gene encodes CDR1 MDHEN and CDR2 SYDVKM.